This TCR beta chain was found in a study of blood T cell repertoires in COVID-19. As for the study in general: Spain, Italy and the United States supplied samples that represented acute and convalescent COVID-19. The analysed material was cDNA or gDNA that came from T cells, B-cell-depleted T cells, or PBMCs.

Unmatched junction bases numbered 4, after V lost 3 bases and J lost 5 bases. This CDR3 has 14 amino acids. Germline loops: CDR1 SGHRS, CDR2 YFSETQ. This table comes from immunoSEQ multiplex PCR, and its TCRdb copy is limited to in-frame clones, with some not included. Of about 190,000 clones in the sample, around 80% were seen once. Sequencing input: peripheral blood. The V and J genes are TRBV5-1 and TRBJ2-2; 7 nucleotides line up with TRBD1. This TCR was recovered from a woman aged 45 to 65 with acute or convalescent COVID-19. The chain's CDR3 is CASSWTGGTGELFF. The CDR3 region has the DNA TGCGCCAGCAGCTGGACAGGCGGGACCGGGGAGCTGTTTTTT.